The entry that follows covers one T cell receptor (beta chain) sequence. Its specificity is unknown. This record belongs to a study of OX40 agonist ivuxolimab in advanced cancers. Background on the study: Of the participants, approximately 44% had some prior anti-PD-1, anti-PD-L1 or anti-CTLA-4 therapy, which was allowed. Partial responses were seen in three patients, one with hepatocellular carcinoma and two with cutaneous melanoma.

The CDR3 is 13 residues long. V was cut by 4 bases and J by 2 bases, with 11 bases left in between. The germline V gene encodes CDR1 GTSNPN and CDR2 SVGIG (reference sequence). Findings and limits, study-wide: The study found among the lowest clonal expansion in partial responders at 0.1-3.0 mg/kg.

Some clones are missing from TCRdb's copy, which holds only in-frame ones; the method was immunoSEQ multiplex PCR. The sample includes 50,000 to 70,000 clones, 70% to 90% of them seen just once. The TCR comes from an adult with an advanced solid tumor such as melanoma, head and neck, liver or kidney cancer. The chain recombines TRBV30 with TRBJ1-1; a possible D gene is TRBD1 (5 bases). Specimen: CD4+ or CD8+ T cells sorted from blood, collected in a trial of the OX40 agonist ivuxolimab. The DNA of the CDR3 is TGTGCCTGGATGAGCAGGGCAAACACTGAAGCTTTCTTT. It encodes CAWMSRANTEAFF. The variable domain in full, with the rest retrieved from reference TRBV30 and TRBJ1-1, is SQTIHQWPATLVQPVGSPLSLECTVEGTSNPNLYWYRQAAGRGLQLLFYSVGIGQISSEVPQNLSASRPQDRQFILSSKKLLLSDSGFYLCAWMSRANTEAFFGQGTRLTVV.